This T cell receptor beta chain was found in a study of blood T cell repertoires in COVID-19. Repertoires were generated with immunoSEQ multiplex PCR, while TCRdb's copy carries only in-frame clones and drops some. This sample has hundreds of thousands of clones; about 88% occur once, and the top ten carry approximately 1.5%. The length of the CDR3 is 14 residues. CDR1 and CDR2 from the germline V gene are SGHNT and YYREEE (reference sequence). Trimming cost V 4 bases and J 3 bases; bases outside gene matches: 5. The TCR originated in a woman aged 18-29 years who had been exposed to COVID-19. Source material: PBMCs or T cells enriched from blood (not recorded which). This chain links TRBV5-4 with TRBJ1-1; 8 positions match TRBD1. CDR3 loop: CASSGQGRYTEAFF. For the CDR3, the DNA is TGTGCCAGCAGCGGACAGGGTCGATACACTGAAGCTTTCTTT.